This TCR beta chain was identified in a study of blood T cells in healthy people across ages. CDR1 DFQATT and CDR2 SNEGSKA come from the germline V gene (reference sequence). V shed 1 base, J shed 6 bases, and the junction held 14 bases outside the gene matches. The CDR3 extends over 16 amino acids. Isolated per sample were at least 6 million PBMCs. Alongside a J-beta primer mix, a sample-barcoded 5' primer served in a second PCR lasting about 7 to 12 cycles. Each CDR3 protein gets one entry after TCRdb re-called the 5' RACE reads with MiXCR. The table shows about 1.4 million distinct CDR3 sequences, with approximately 59% occurring only once.

Material: blood. This sequence originates from a man aged 18 to 35 in good health. The rearrangement joins TRBV20-1 to TRBJ2-5; 7 nucleotides agree with TRBD2. CDR3 protein: CSARVLTGDYRKTQYF. The CDR3 DNA reads as TGCAGTGCTAGAGTTTTGACGGGGGACTATCGAAAGACCCAGTACTTC.